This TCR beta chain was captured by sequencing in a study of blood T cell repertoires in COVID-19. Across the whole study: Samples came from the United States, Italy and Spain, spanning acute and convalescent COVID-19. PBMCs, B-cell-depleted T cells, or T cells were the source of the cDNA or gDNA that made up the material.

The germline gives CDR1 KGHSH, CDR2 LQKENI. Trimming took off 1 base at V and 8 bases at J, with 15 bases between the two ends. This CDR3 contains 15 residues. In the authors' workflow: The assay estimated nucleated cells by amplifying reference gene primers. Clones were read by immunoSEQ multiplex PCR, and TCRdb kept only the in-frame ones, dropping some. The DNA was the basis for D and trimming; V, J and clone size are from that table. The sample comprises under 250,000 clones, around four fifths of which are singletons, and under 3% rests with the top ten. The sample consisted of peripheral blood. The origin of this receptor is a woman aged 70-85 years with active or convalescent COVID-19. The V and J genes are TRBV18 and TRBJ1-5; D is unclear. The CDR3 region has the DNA TGTGCCAGCTCACCACGGGTTACGGACGGGGAGCCCCAGCATTTT. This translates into CASSPRVTDGEPQHF.